A single sample is the source of the 14 T cell receptor beta chains below, sequenced in a study of Graves' ophthalmopathy and Graves' hyperthyroidism. TCR beta CDR3 regions were amplified from RNA transcripts. HTBI primers served in a first-round RT-PCR, which a second-round multiplex PCR followed. TCRdb passed the multiplex PCR reads through MiXCR, listing each CDR3 protein once. The sample has 350,000 to 450,000 distinct CDR3 sequences; more than 20% are singletons. Material: peripheral blood. The source is a woman aged 18-29 years with stable Graves' hyperthyroidism.

This clonotype came up a few times. A clone one base away is much larger, so this may be a read error. The rearrangement joins TRBV27 to TRBJ2-5; D not resolved. Trimming took 3 bases from V and 12 from J, leaving 14 bases between them. The CDR3 contains 12 residues. From germline, CDR1 is MNHEY and CDR2 SMNVEV (reference sequence). The CDR3: CASSLGPDIKYF. The DNA of the CDR3 is TGTGCCAGCAGTTTGGGCCCTGATATCAAGTACTTC.

This clonotype showed up many times. The gene calls are TRBV11-2 and TRBJ2-7; 7 bases map to TRBD2. CDR1 SGHAT and CDR2 FQNNGV come from the germline V gene. V trimming: 2 bases; J trimming: 0 bases; junction bases outside the gene matches: 7. This CDR3 has 16 amino acids. The CDR3 DNA sequence: TGTGCCAGCAGCTTACACCCTAGCGGCTCCTCCTACGAGCAGTACTTC. It is translated as CASSLHPSGSSYEQYF.

This clonotype was detected ten times or more. This sequence joins TRBV19 and TRBJ2-2, with D perhaps TRBD1 (6 bases). Per germline, CDR1 LNHDA and CDR2 SQIVND (reference sequence). The CDR3 loop spans 14 amino acids. V was clipped by 7 bases and J by 5 bases, with 14 bases between them. CDR3 DNA: TGTGCCAGTATGGTCAGGGGACGGACCGGGGAGCTGTTTTTT. It is translated as CASMVRGRTGELFF.

The V gene is TRBV6-5, the J gene TRBJ2-2, with D maybe TRBD1 (5 bases). V was pared by 2 bases and J by 7 bases, with 8 bases between. CDR3 size: 13 residues. CDR1 and CDR2 from the germline V gene are MNHEY and SVGAGI. CDR3 protein: CASSYGASGELFF. CDR3 nucleotide sequence: TGTGCCAGCAGTTACGGGGCTAGCGGGGAGCTGTTTTTT.

This clonotype was seen ten or more times. The chain's CDR3 is CASSQDNGDNSPLHF. The CDR3 nucleotides are TGTGCCAGCAGCCAAGATAACGGGGATAATTCACCCCTCCACTTT. The chain joins TRBV4-2 to TRBJ1-6; unclear D gene. Germline CDR1 is LGHNA and CDR2 is YNFKEQ. V was pared by 0 bases and J by 5 bases, with 8 bases between. This CDR3 is 15 amino acids long.

Many counts were recorded for this clonotype. The V and J genes are TRBV7-2 and TRBJ1-2; D not certain. Germline values: CDR1 SGHTA, CDR2 FQGNSA. CDR3 length: 11 amino acids. V was trimmed by 5 bases and J by 13 bases, leaving 14 bases between them. CDR3 amino acids: CASSLRAFITF. Written as DNA, the CDR3 is TGTGCCAGCAGCCTGAGGGCCTTTATCACCTTC.

This clonotype was counted many times. The chain uses TRBV20-1 and TRBJ1-1; D is unresolved. Trimming took off 3 bases at V and 5 bases at J, with 4 bases between the two ends. Looked up from germline, CDR1 is DFQATT and CDR2 is SNEGSKA (reference sequence). The CDR3 has 10 amino acids. CDR3 loop: CSARQTEAFF. The CDR3 coding sequence is TGCAGTGCTAGGCAGACTGAAGCTTTCTTT.

The table lists this clonotype with a few counts. A much larger clone sits a single nucleotide away, making a read error possible. The chain couples TRBV6-7 to TRBJ1-1; a possible D gene is TRBD1 (5 bases). TRBV6-7 is filed as an ORF, its function uncertain. Trimming stripped 2 bases from V and 1 base from J, with 8 bases between. This CDR3 has 14 amino acids. CDR3 in DNA: TGTGCCAGCAGTTACGCAGGGCCGAACACTGAAGCTTTCTTT. This translates into CASSYAGPNTEAFF.

This clonotype appeared many times. This rearrangement joins TRBV10-3 to TRBJ2-5; 7 bases agree with TRBD2. This CDR3 comprises 12 residues. Germline CDR1 reads ENHRY; CDR2 reads SYGVKD. J gave up 4 bases and V 10 bases, and 6 bases lay outside the gene matches. CDR3 in amino acids: CATSGGGETQYF. The CDR3 coding sequence is TGTGCCACCTCTGGGGGGGGAGAGACCCAGTACTTC.

This clonotype is a singleton in its sample. The chain links TRBV7-2 to TRBJ1-1; D unresolved. There are 13 residues in the CDR3. The V and J ends lost 7 bases and 5 bases respectively, with 14 bases between them. In germline, CDR1 is SGHTA, CDR2 FQGNSA. The CDR3 reads CASNFGGQTEAFF. The CDR3 nucleotides are TGTGCCAGCAATTTCGGTGGGCAGACTGAAGCTTTCTTT.

There are many counts of this clonotype. V gene TRBV20-1 combines with J gene TRBJ1-2; D is unresolved. V dropped 0 bases and J dropped 6 bases, with 11 bases sitting between them. The CDR3 runs to 13 residues. Germline V CDR1 and CDR2: DFQATT, SNEGSKA (reference sequence). The CDR3 sequence is CSARDPGRNGYTF. The DNA of the CDR3 is TGCAGTGCTAGAGATCCAGGCAGGAATGGCTACACCTTC.

This clonotype was counted between two and nine times. This chain links TRBV6-4 with TRBJ1-5; no definite D call. Germline V lookup: CDR1 MRHNA, CDR2 SNTAGT. Between the trimmed V and J ends, which lost 2 bases and 0 bases, there was a span of 14 bases. The CDR3 has 17 amino acids. CDR3 amino acids: CASSDSKQIYSNQPQHF. Here the CDR3 DNA reads TGTGCCAGCAGTGACAGCAAACAAATTTATAGCAATCAGCCCCAGCATTTT.

This chain joins TRBV6-2 or TRBV6-3 and TRBJ2-7, with D perhaps TRBD2 (6 bases). CDR1 and CDR2 (germline): MNHEY, SVGEGT. V gave up 4 bases and J gave up 7 bases, with 23 bases separating them. CDR3 size: 16 residues. The chain's CDR3 is CASSFTTPGTPGEQYF. The CDR3 coding sequence is TGTGCCAGCAGTTTCACTACACCCGGGACTCCCGGGGAGCAGTACTTC.

There are many counts of this clonotype. The rearrangement joins TRBV4-2 to TRBJ1-1, with TRBD1 identical over 9 bases. V was pared by 7 bases and J by 3 bases, with 6 bases of the junction left unmatched. The CDR3 consists of 14 residues. Germline V gene sequence: CDR1 LGHNA, CDR2 YNFKEQ. The CDR3 spells CASTRDRDYTEAFF. The CDR3 DNA sequence: TGTGCCAGCACTCGGGACAGGGATTACACTGAAGCTTTCTTT.